The 26 T cell receptor beta chains below were found in one sample sequenced in a study of blood T cell repertoires in COVID-19. Only in-frame clones appear in the TCRdb table, and some are missing; sequencing was by immunoSEQ multiplex PCR. The repertoire holds approximately 190,000 clones, with about 88% as singletons. The sample comprised PBMCs or T cells enriched from blood (not recorded which). These receptor sequences come from a woman aged 40 to 50 in a cohort exposed to, infected with or recovered from COVID-19 (not recorded which).

This clone has only one observation. V and J are TRBV5-1 and TRBJ2-2, with a tentative D call TRBD2 (5 bases). The CDR3 runs to 14 residues. Trimming took 4 bases from V and 6 from J, leaving 13 bases between them. CDR1 SGHRS and CDR2 YFSETQ come from the germline V gene. CDR3 loop: CASSPERASGELFF. The CDR3 coding sequence is TGCGCCAGCAGCCCCGAGAGGGCCTCCGGGGAGCTGTTTTTT.

The rearrangement uses TRBV6-2 or TRBV6-3 and TRBJ1-5, with 8 positions matching TRBD1. Germline V gives CDR1 MNHEY, CDR2 SVGEGT. There are 16 residues in the CDR3. V gave up 2 bases and J gave up 7 bases; unmatched junction bases: 10. The CDR3, as DNA: TGTGCCAGCAGTTACGGAGGGCAGGGGGCGCGGCAGCCCCAGCATTTT. Protein: CASSYGGQGARQPQHF.

This chain joins TRBV4-3 and TRBJ2-1, with D perhaps TRBD2 (6 bases). The CDR3 extends over 13 amino acids. CDR1 LGHNA and CDR2 YSLEER come from the germline V gene. The V gene lost 8 bases and the J gene lost 4 bases, with 12 bases spanning the gap. This CDR3 is CASGGTSYNEQFF. DNA for the CDR3: TGCGCCAGCGGGGGGACTTCTTACAATGAGCAGTTCTTC.

This chain joins TRBV3-1 (or the pseudogene TRBV3-2) and TRBJ2-5; 7 nucleotides line up with TRBD2. The CDR3 sequence is 15 residues long. Germline V CDR1 and CDR2: LGHDT, YNNKEL (reference sequence). After removal of 7 bases from V and 3 bases from J, the junction contained 11 bases not matched to a gene. The CDR3 reads CASTSHVAGEETQYF. The CDR3 nucleotides read TGTGCCAGCACCTCCCACGTGGCGGGGGAAGAGACCCAGTACTTC.

The rearrangement uses TRBV28 and TRBJ1-4, with unresolved D. Germline loops: CDR1 MDHEN, CDR2 SYDVKM. The CDR3 is 13 amino acids. V dropped 8 bases and J dropped 5 bases, with 12 bases sitting between them. CDR3 coding DNA: TGTGCCAGCCGAGGTCTGCCAAATGAAAAACTGTTTTTT. This gives the protein CASRGLPNEKLFF. Variable domain in full (rest from reference TRBV28 and TRBJ1-4): DVKVTQSSRYLVKRTGEKVFLECVQDMDHENMFWYRQDPGLGLRLIYFSYDVKMKEKGDIPEGYSVSREKKERFSLILESASTNQTSMYLCASRGLPNEKLFFGSGTQLSVL.

The chain has TRBV27 and TRBJ2-7; 8 bases line up with TRBD1. The CDR3 sequence is 16 residues long. Germline V gene data show CDR1 as MNHEY and CDR2 as SMNVEV (reference sequence). V shed 0 bases and J 2 bases; nucleotides not matched to a gene: 6. CDR3 sequence: CASSLSFQGAAYEQYF. The CDR3 DNA follows: TGTGCCAGCAGTTTATCGTTTCAGGGGGCCGCCTACGAGCAGTACTTC.

This rearrangement joins TRBV12-5 to TRBJ1-6, with 7 bases aligning to TRBD1. The V and J ends lost 6 bases and 4 bases, in that order; junction bases with no gene match: 9. The CDR3 runs to 16 residues. Germline CDR1 LGHNT, CDR2 FRNRAP. Written as DNA, the CDR3 is TGTGCTAGTGGCCAGACAGGGAACGGGTATAATTCACCCCTCCACTTT. As protein: CASGQTGNGYNSPLHF.

The chain uses TRBV24-1 and TRBJ2-1; 7 nucleotides align to TRBD2. The ends lost 1 base at V and 5 bases at J; junction bases unmatched: 4. The V gene's germline CDR1 is KGHDR and CDR2 SFDVKD. The CDR3 is 15 residues long. DNA of the CDR3: TGTGCCACCAGTGATTTTTTGGCGGGAGACAATGAGCAGTTCTTC. Amino acid sequence: CATSDFLAGDNEQFF.

J is TRBJ2-2 and V is TRBV27; D remains unclear. The V and J ends lost 0 bases and 4 bases respectively, with 3 bases between them. This CDR3 region has 13 residues. Germline V gene sequence: CDR1 MNHEY, CDR2 SMNVEV (reference sequence). The CDR3: CASSLSSTGELFF. CDR3 nucleotide sequence: TGTGCCAGCAGTTTATCGAGCACCGGGGAGCTGTTTTTT.

To note about this clone: A junction boundary mismatches the germline segment, possibly from a read error. V is TRBV27 and J is TRBJ1-1; no reliable D call. The CDR3 contains 13 residues. Germline V CDR1 and CDR2: MNHEY, SMNVEV (reference sequence). The CDR3 spells CASSPGPTSDAFF. DNA for the CDR3: TGTGCCAGCAGTCCTGGGCCTACGTCTGACGCTTTCTTT.

This chain connects TRBV28 to TRBJ2-5; 7 positions agree with TRBD1. CDR1 is MDHEN and CDR2 is SYDVKM in the germline V gene. V shed 5 bases, J shed 4 bases, and the junction held 7 bases outside the gene matches. The CDR3 runs to 14 residues. This chain's CDR3 is CASSGQGVVETQYF. In DNA form, the CDR3 reads TGTGCCAGCAGTGGTCAGGGGGTGGTAGAGACCCAGTACTTC.

The chain uses TRBV6-2 or TRBV6-3 and TRBJ1-2, with TRBD1 identical over 8 bases. V was pared by 5 bases and J by 13 bases, with 9 bases of the junction left unmatched. CDR3 length equals 12 residues. The germline CDR1 and CDR2 sequences are MNHEY and SVGEGT. The CDR3 reads CASSPDREEFTF. DNA of the CDR3: TGTGCCAGCAGTCCGGACAGGGAGGAATTCACCTTC.

The chain recombines TRBV7-9 with TRBJ2-4; D is unresolved. The CDR3 extends over 13 amino acids. CDR1 is SEHNR, CDR2 FQNEAQ, per germline (reference sequence). The ends were cut back, 2 bases at V and 5 bases at J, with 7 bases in the middle. The CDR3: CASSLLRENIQYF. The CDR3 DNA reads TGTGCCAGCAGCTTACTCCGGGAAAACATTCAGTACTTC.

The V and J genes are TRBV6-6 and TRBJ2-3, with D possibly matching TRBD1 (6 bases). Between the trimmed V and J ends, which lost 3 bases and 8 bases, there was a span of 12 bases. CDR1 MNHNY and CDR2 SVGAGI come from the germline V gene (reference sequence). This CDR3 has 13 amino acids. The CDR3: CASSYPQGGTQYF. The CDR3, as DNA: TGTGCCAGCAGTTATCCCCAAGGGGGTACGCAGTATTTT.

This chain links TRBV19 with TRBJ1-2, with D possibly matching TRBD1 (6 bases). The CDR3 is 15 amino acids. Trimming took off 2 bases at V and 4 bases at J, with 14 bases between the two ends. Germline V gene data show CDR1 as LNHDA and CDR2 as SQIVND (reference sequence). The chain's CDR3 is CASSIFSGEPYGYTF. For the CDR3, the DNA is TGTGCCAGTAGTATATTCTCAGGGGAGCCCTATGGCTACACCTTC.

V and J are TRBV7-8 and TRBJ1-1; the D gene is possibly TRBD1 (6 bases). CDR3 size: 17 residues. The germline V gene has CDR1 SGHVS and CDR2 FQNEAQ. Trimming removed 1 base from V and 6 bases from J, with 21 bases in between. CDR3 loop: CASSLVGGFDRPSEAFF. The CDR3 DNA reads TGTGCCAGCAGCTTAGTGGGGGGGTTCGACAGGCCCTCTGAAGCTTTCTTT. The variable domain in full, completed from reference TRBV7-8 and TRBJ1-1, reads GAGVSQSPRYKVAKRGQDVALRCDPISGHVSLFWYQQALGQGPEFLTYFQNEAQLDKSGLPSDRFFAERPEGSVSTLKIQRTQQEDSAVYLCASSLVGGFDRPSEAFFGQGTRLTVV.

The chain employs TRBV9 and TRBJ2-2; 8 bases align to TRBD2. CDR3 length: 16 amino acids. Germline V gene lookup returns CDR1 SGDLS and CDR2 YYNGEE. With 4 bases clipped from V and 5 bases from J, the junction kept 10 bases outside the gene matches. CDR3 loop: CASSPGGGPTTGELFF. CDR3 nucleotide sequence: TGTGCCAGCAGCCCCGGGGGGGGCCCGACGACCGGGGAGCTGTTTTTT.

J is TRBJ2-7 and V is TRBV19, with 7 bases lining up with TRBD1. Looked up from germline, CDR1 is LNHDA and CDR2 is SQIVND (reference sequence). V shed 3 bases and J 3 bases; nucleotides not matched to a gene: 5. This CDR3 has 14 amino acids. CDR3 bases: TGTGCCAGTAGTATGGGGCAGGGGGACTACGAGCAGTACTTC. This gives the protein CASSMGQGDYEQYF. Combining the CDR3 with reference TRBV19 and TRBJ2-7 gives the whole variable domain DGGITQSPKYLFRKEGQNVTLSCEQNLNHDAMYWYRQDPGQGLRLIYYSQIVNDFQKGDIAEGYSVSREKKESFPLTVTSAQKNPTAFYLCASSMGQGDYEQYFGPGTRLTVT.

J is TRBJ2-5 and V is TRBV30, with a weak D call TRBD1 (5 bases). Germline CDR1 reads GTSNPN; CDR2 reads SVGIG (reference sequence). Trimming cost V 2 bases and J 0 bases, with 10 bases left between them. The CDR3 has 14 amino acids. CDR3: CAWSLQGNQETQYF. The CDR3 coding sequence is TGTGCCTGGAGTTTGCAGGGCAACCAAGAGACCCAGTACTTC. Full variable domain (outside the CDR3, taken from reference TRBV30 and TRBJ2-5): SQTIHQWPATLVQPVGSPLSLECTVEGTSNPNLYWYRQAAGRGLQLLFYSVGIGQISSEVPQNLSASRPQDRQFILSSKKLLLSDSGFYLCAWSLQGNQETQYFGPGTRLLVL.

This clone turned up a few times. The genes are TRBV4-1 and TRBJ1-1; D uncertain. The ends were cut back, 0 bases at V and 7 bases at J, with 18 bases in the middle. This CDR3 has 16 residues. In germline, CDR1 is MGHRA, CDR2 YSYEKL. The DNA of the CDR3 is TGCGCCAGCAGCCAAGATCTCTGGAAGAGGGAGGGTGAAGCTTTCTTT. Translation: CASSQDLWKREGEAFF.

The rearrangement links TRBV28 to TRBJ1-5, with 8 bases matching TRBD1. CDR1 MDHEN and CDR2 SYDVKM come from the germline V gene. There are 17 residues in the CDR3. V lost 4 bases, J lost 5 bases, and 13 bases stayed unmatched. The DNA for the CDR3 is TGTGCCAGCAGTTCTCTTCAGGGGGCCCTCGTCCATCAGCCCCAGCATTTT. Residues: CASSSLQGALVHQPQHF.

V is TRBV5-6 and J is TRBJ1-5; D is undetermined. The germline CDR1 and CDR2 sequences are SGHDT and YYEEEE. The CDR3 spans 13 residues. V dropped 0 bases and J dropped 7 bases, with 8 bases sitting between them. The CDR3 spells CASSLGVGQPQHF. DNA for the CDR3: TGTGCCAGCAGCTTGGGGGTCGGGCAGCCCCAGCATTTT.

This clone occurred once. This chain uses TRBV9 with TRBJ2-4; 7 nucleotides line up with TRBD1. CDR3 size: 13 residues. From germline, CDR1 is SGDLS and CDR2 YYNGEE. J was trimmed by 6 bases and V by 4 bases; bases with no gene match: 4. DNA for the CDR3: TGTGCCAGCAGCAACCGACAGGGAAACATTCAGTACTTC. Amino acid sequence: CASSNRQGNIQYF.

A note on this clone: Compared with germline, one end of the junction differs, possibly owing to a read error. CDR3 nucleotide sequence: TGTGCCAGCATCCAGCGGACCCTCACGCTTTGGAACTTC. Its protein is CASIQRTLTLWNF. The chain couples TRBV6-4 to TRBJ2-7; D is possibly TRBD2 (5 bases). Germline assignment: CDR1 MRHNA and CDR2 SNTAGT. The CDR3 length is 13 residues.

Only a few counts were recorded for this clone. J is TRBJ1-1 and V is TRBV2; D is unresolved. Germline V gene sequence: CDR1 SNHLY, CDR2 FYNNEI. The CDR3 length is 14 residues. Trimming took 7 bases from V and 4 from J, leaving 16 bases between them. The DNA for the CDR3 is TGTGCCAGCACCAACACGGGAGGGCTCACTGAAGCTTTCTTT. This translates into CASTNTGGLTEAFF.

The chain employs TRBV4-1 and TRBJ2-4; D is unclear. The V and J ends lost 2 bases and 0 bases respectively, with 14 bases between them. The CDR3 extends over 17 amino acids. CDR1 is MGHRA, CDR2 YSYEKL, per germline. In DNA form, the CDR3 reads TGCGCCAGCAGCCAAAGTACCGACCGGGTAGCCAAAAACATTCAGTACTTC. Its translation: CASSQSTDRVAKNIQYF.